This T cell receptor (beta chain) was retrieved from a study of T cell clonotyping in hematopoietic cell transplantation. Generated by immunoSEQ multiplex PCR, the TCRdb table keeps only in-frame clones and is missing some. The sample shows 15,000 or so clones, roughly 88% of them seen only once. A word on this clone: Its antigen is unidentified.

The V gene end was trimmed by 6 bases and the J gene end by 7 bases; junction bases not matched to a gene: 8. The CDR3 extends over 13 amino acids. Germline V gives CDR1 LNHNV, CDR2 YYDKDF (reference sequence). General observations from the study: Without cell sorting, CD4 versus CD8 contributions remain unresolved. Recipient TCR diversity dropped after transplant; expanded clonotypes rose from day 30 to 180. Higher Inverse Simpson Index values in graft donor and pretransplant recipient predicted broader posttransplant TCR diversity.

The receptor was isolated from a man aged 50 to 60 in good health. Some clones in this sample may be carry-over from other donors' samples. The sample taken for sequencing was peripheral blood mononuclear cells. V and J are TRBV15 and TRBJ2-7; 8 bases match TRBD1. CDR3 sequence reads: CATRDRERREQYF. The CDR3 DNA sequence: TGTGCCACCAGGGACAGGGAGCGTCGGGAGCAGTACTTC.